These 2 T cell receptor beta chains came from one sample sequenced in a study of graft-versus-host responses after intestinal transplantation (dated by TCRdb to about 2021). To isolate intraepithelial and lamina propria lymphocytes from graft specimens, dithiothreitol, EDTA incubations and collagenase D digestion were used. Libraries were made using the immunoSEQ multiplex PCR assay. TCRdb carries this immuneACCESS record with in-frame sequences only. Its versions omit some clonotypes, under half of them owing to an unresolved V gene in the studies checked, with the rest unexplained. The sample table contains about 30,000 clones; only one count was recorded for around 83% of them. The ten largest clones take up around 3.3% of the sample. The starting material was ileum tissue, obtained 98 days after intestinal transplantation. The receptors derive from a human patient who received an intestinal transplant, so some T cells may come from the graft donor.

The V gene is TRBV27, the J gene TRBJ2-1, with a possible D match to TRBD2 (5 bases). The germline V gene has CDR1 MNHEY and CDR2 SMNVEV (reference sequence). The CDR3 length is 13 residues. Trimming removed 4 bases at V and 12 bases at J, with 16 bases between. The chain's CDR3 is CASSSRTRNRQFF. CDR3 coding DNA: TGTGCCAGCAGTTCCCGAACTAGAAATAGGCAGTTCTTC.

This clone was seen a handful of times. This sequence joins TRBV11-2 and TRBJ1-2, with D maybe TRBD1 (6 bases). The CDR3 is 16 residues long. Germline V gene data show CDR1 as SGHAT and CDR2 as FQNNGV. V lost 5 bases and J 8 bases, leaving 24 bases between the germline ends. CDR3 residues: CASSQDVLGGGSGYTF. The CDR3 DNA is TGTGCCAGCAGCCAAGATGTTTTGGGAGGGGGATCGGGCTACACCTTC.